Below are 7 T cell receptor beta chains sequenced from a single sample in a study of blood T cell repertoires in COVID-19. TCRdb's table, derived via immunoSEQ multiplex PCR, lists solely in-frame clones and lacks some. Of 100,000 or so clones in the sample, roughly 80% were seen once. Material for sequencing was peripheral blood. The receptors were gathered from a woman at least 80 years old with acute or convalescent COVID-19.

The chain uses TRBV2 and TRBJ2-1; 7 positions match TRBD2. V was clipped by 10 bases and J by 4 bases; unmatched bases: 7. Per germline, CDR1 SNHLY and CDR2 FYNNEI. This CDR3 is built from 13 residues. CDR3 coding DNA: TGTGCCACGACTAGCCGTGTTTACAATGAGCAGTTCTTC. Residues: CATTSRVYNEQFF.

The V call is TRBV9, the J call TRBJ2-2; D remains ambiguous. This CDR3 has 16 amino acids. CDR1 and CDR2 from the germline V gene are SGDLS and YYNGEE. Trimming cost V 0 bases and J 2 bases, with 11 bases left between them. The CDR3 protein is CASSVGLTHNTGELFF. The CDR3 nucleotides read TGTGCCAGCAGCGTAGGTCTCACACATAACACCGGGGAGCTGTTTTTT.

The CDR3 nucleotides read TGTGCCAGCAGCTTAGTGAGGGTGCTAGCGGCCCGCGGGGAGCTGTTTTTT. Translation: CASSLVRVLAARGELFF. The V gene is TRBV7-9, the J gene TRBJ2-2, with TRBD2 identical over 7 bases. J lost 7 bases, V lost 1 base, and 12 bases had no gene match. CDR1 and CDR2 from the germline V gene are SEHNR and FQNEAQ (reference sequence). The CDR3 extends over 17 amino acids.

The rearrangement joins TRBV15 to TRBJ1-4; no firm D call. CDR3 length: 14 amino acids. Germline values: CDR1 LNHNV, CDR2 YYDKDF (reference sequence). Trimming took 1 base from V and 6 from J, leaving 9 bases between them. The CDR3 sequence: CATSRGQVYEKLFF. CDR3 nucleotide sequence: TGTGCCACCAGCAGAGGTCAGGTCTATGAAAAACTGTTTTTT.

This clone was detected a few times. The V and J genes are TRBV5-1 and TRBJ2-3; weak D call: TRBD1 (5 bases). The V and J ends lost 2 bases and 6 bases respectively, with 16 bases between them. The CDR3 contains 15 residues. Germline V gene sequence: CDR1 SGHRS, CDR2 YFSETQ. Here the CDR3 reads CASSLNGQGLDTQYF. CDR3 DNA sequence: TGCGCCAGCAGCTTAAATGGGCAGGGTTTGGATACGCAGTATTTT.

V and J are TRBV14 and TRBJ2-1; D is undetermined. Germline-derived CDR1 and CDR2 are SGHDN and FVKESK. V was shortened by 1 base and J by 4 bases, with 8 bases between the two germline ends. The CDR3 has 14 residues. The CDR3 DNA follows: TGTGCCAGCAGCCAAGTCACCAGTTACAATGAGCAGTTCTTC. This gives the protein CASSQVTSYNEQFF.

This clone appeared once. The chain carries TRBV14 and TRBJ2-1; the match to TRBD2 covers 13 bases. Germline-derived CDR1 and CDR2 are SGHDN and FVKESK. The CDR3 contains 20 residues. The V segment lost 0 bases and the J segment 6 bases; nucleotides outside the gene matches: 14. The CDR3 reads CASSQDLGLAGVSGGNEQFF. The CDR3 bases are TGTGCCAGCAGCCAAGATCTTGGACTAGCGGGAGTCTCCGGGGGCAATGAGCAGTTCTTC.